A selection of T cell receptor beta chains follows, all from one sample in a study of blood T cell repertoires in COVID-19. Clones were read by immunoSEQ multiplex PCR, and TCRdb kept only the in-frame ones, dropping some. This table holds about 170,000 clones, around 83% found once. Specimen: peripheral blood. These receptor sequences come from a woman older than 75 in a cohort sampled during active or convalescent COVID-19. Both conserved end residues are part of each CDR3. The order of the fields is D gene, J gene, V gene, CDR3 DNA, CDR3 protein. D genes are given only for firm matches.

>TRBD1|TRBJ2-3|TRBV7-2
TGTGCCAGCAGCGGGACAGGGTCGAGAGATACGCAGTATTTT
CASSGTGSRDTQYF
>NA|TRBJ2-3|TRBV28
TGTGCCAGCAGTCCCCACGGGAATACGCAGTATTTT
CASSPHGNTQYF
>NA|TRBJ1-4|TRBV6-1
TGTGCCAGCAGTGAGGCCGTTTGGGAGTTAGAAGAAAAACTGTTTTTT
CASSEAVWELEEKLFF
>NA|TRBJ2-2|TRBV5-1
TGCGCCAGCAGCTTACTTAGCGCTTCGAACACCGGGGAGCTGTTTTTT
CASSLLSASNTGELFF
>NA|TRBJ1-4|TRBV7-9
TGTGCCAGCAGTAAACGTGGGGCAACAACTAATGAAAAACTGTTTTTT
CASSKRGATTNEKLFF
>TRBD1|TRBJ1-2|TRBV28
TGTGCCAGCAGCCGTCCGGGACAGGGGCTCCTTGGTGGCTACACCTTC
CASSRPGQGLLGGYTF
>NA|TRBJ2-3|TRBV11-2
TGTGCCAGCAGCTTAGTAGGGGCCTCTTCAGATACGCAGTATTTT
CASSLVGASSDTQYF
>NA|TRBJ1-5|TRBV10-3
TGTGCCATCAGTGAGGGGGAGAGCAATCAGCCCCAGCATTTT
CAISEGESNQPQHF
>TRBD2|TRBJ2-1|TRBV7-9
TGTGCCAGCAGCTTAATGTCGGGAGGGCCTCCCAATGAGCAGTTCTTC
CASSLMSGGPPNEQFF
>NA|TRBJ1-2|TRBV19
TGTGCCAGTACTCCCCCCGGCAGGGTAAACTATGGCTACACCTTC
CASTPPGRVNYGYTF
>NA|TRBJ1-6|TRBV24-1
TGTGCCACCAGTGAGCCCGACAGGTTCGGAGGCGTCCACTTT
CATSEPDRFGGVHF